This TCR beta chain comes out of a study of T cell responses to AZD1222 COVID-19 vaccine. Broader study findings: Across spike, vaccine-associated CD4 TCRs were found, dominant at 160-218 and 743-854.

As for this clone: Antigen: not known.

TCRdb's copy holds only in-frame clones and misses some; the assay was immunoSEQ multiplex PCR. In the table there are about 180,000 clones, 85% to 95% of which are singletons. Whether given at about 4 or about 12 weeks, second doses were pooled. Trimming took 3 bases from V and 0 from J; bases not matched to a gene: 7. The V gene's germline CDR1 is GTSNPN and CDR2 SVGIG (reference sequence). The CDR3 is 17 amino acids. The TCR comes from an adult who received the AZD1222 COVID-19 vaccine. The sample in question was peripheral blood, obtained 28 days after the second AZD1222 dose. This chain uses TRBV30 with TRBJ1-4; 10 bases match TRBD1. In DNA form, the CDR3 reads TGTGCCTGGAGAGGAGGGACAGGGGACCCAACTAATGAAAAACTGTTTTTT. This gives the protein CAWRGGTGDPTNEKLFF. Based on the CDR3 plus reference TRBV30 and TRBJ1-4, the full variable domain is SQTIHQWPATLVQPVGSPLSLECTVEGTSNPNLYWYRQAAGRGLQLLFYSVGIGQISSEVPQNLSASRPQDRQFILSSKKLLLSDSGFYLCAWRGGTGDPTNEKLFFGSGTQLSVL.